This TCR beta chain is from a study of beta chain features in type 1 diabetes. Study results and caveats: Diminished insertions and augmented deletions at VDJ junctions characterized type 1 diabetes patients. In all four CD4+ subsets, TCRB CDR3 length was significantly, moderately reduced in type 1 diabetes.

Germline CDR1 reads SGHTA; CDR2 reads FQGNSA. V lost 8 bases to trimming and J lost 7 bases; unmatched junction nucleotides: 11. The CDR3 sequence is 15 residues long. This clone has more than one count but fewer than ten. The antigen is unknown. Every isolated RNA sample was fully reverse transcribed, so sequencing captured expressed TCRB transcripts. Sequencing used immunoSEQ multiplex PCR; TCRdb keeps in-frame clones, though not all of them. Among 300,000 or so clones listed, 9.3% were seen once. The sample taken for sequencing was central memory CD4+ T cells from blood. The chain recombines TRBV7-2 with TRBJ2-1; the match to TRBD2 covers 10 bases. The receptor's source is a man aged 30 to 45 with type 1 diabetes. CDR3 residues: CASLPGLATGNEQFF. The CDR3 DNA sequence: TGTGCCAGCTTACCGGGACTAGCGACAGGAAATGAGCAGTTCTTC.